This T cell receptor (beta chain) was captured by sequencing in a study of shared clonotypes between healthy human individuals. On this clone: The antigen is unknown.

Study results and caveats: Between a few donors, naive CD4 clonotypes were shared at a level of approximately 5%. Clonotype sharing levels among donors were expected to vary with sequencing depth. Sampling was confined to blood; repertoires within tissues likely differ.

Assay: immunoSEQ multiplex PCR; the TCRdb copy retains only in-frame clones and omits some. In the table there are roughly 2,000,000 clones, over 85% of which are singletons. CD45RO-negative CD8 cells positively selected for CCR7 made up the naive population, which excluded terminally differentiated effector memory CD45RA+ cells. This TCR derives from a man between 18 and 35 years old in good health. Some clones in this sample may be carry-over from other donors' samples. The source material was naive CD8+ T cells from PBMCs.

The DNA of the CDR3 is TGCGCCAGCAGTCCAAAGACGGATAACACCGGGGAGCTGTTTTTT. Protein: CASSPKTDNTGELFF. The chain recombines TRBV23-1 with TRBJ2-2; D call uncertain. TRBV23-1 is noted as an ORF with a role that remains uncertain. This CDR3 has 15 amino acids. Trimming removed 4 bases at V and 2 bases at J, with 11 bases between.